The clone carrying this T cell receptor (beta chain) was picked up many times. This record belongs to a study of T cells in Graves' hyperthyroidism and ophthalmopathy. Turning to the study itself: Peripheral blood was obtained at initial diagnosis, preceding any treatment.

Germline CDR1 and CDR2: MNHNS and SASEGT. Trimming shortened V by 6 bases and J by 3 bases, and 11 bases separated the two germline ends. The CDR3 extends over 14 amino acids. The diagnostic basis comprised clinical symptoms, serum thyroxine and TRAb, thyroid ultrasound and orbital computed tomography. Amplified regions were TCR beta CDR3 sequences from RNA transcripts. The HTBI primer set served for first-round RT-PCR of the TCR CDR3. One entry per CDR3 protein, called by TCRdb with MiXCR from the multiplex PCR reads. The table includes roughly 400,000 distinct CDR3 sequences, less than 20% detected once.

The sample taken for sequencing was blood. J is TRBJ2-2 and V is TRBV6-1; D remains unclear. The TCR originated in a young woman with Graves' hyperthyroidism that later progressed to Graves' ophthalmopathy. CDR3 in amino acids: CASRLLPHTGELFF. In DNA, the CDR3 is TGTGCCAGCAGGTTATTACCACACACCGGGGAGCTGTTTTTT.